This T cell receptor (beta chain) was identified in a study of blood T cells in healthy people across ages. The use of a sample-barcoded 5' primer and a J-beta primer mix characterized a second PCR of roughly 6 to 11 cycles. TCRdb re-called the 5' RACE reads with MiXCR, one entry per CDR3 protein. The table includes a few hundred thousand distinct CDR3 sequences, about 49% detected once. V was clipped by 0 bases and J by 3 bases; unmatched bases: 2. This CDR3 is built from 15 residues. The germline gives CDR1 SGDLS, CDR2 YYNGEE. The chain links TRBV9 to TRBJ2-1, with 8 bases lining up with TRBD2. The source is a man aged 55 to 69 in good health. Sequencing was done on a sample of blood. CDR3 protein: CASSVALAGYNEQFF. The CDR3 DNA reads TGTGCCAGCAGCGTAGCCCTAGCGGGCTACAATGAGCAGTTCTTC.